A single sample is the source of the 14 T cell receptor beta chains below, sequenced in a study of T-cell reconstitution after alpha-beta-depleted transplantation in children listed by TCRdb under 2016. The library came from PCR. Sequencing used an Illumina HiSeq 2500. Molecular barcoding was employed in the preparation of TCR libraries, with unique molecular identifiers being used to normalize TCRbeta repertoire quantification. TCRdb applied fastp at Q25 and MiXCR to the public reads, then kept only in-frame beta chains. CDR3 protein sequences are deduplicated, and each keeps its most common genes and DNA. The sample has approximately 520,000 distinct CDR3 sequences on record, over 25% of them singletons. Of the sample, around 2.3% is held by the ten largest clones. The specimen comprised PBMCs from the stem cell graft donor, sampled from the stem cell graft. These receptors came from a human donor who donated a stem cell graft to a child with aplastic anemia.

The sample holds a few counts of this clonotype. The V call is TRBV20-1, the J call TRBJ2-7; TRBD2 aligns across 12 bases. The CDR3 runs 15 residues. Per the germline V gene, CDR1 is DFQATT and CDR2 is SNEGSKA (reference sequence). Trimming at V came to 7 bases and at J to 0 bases, leaving 7 bases not matched to a gene. In DNA form, the CDR3 reads TGCAGTGGGTCTAGCGGGAGGGAGAGCTCCTACGAGCAGTACTTC. It is translated as CSGSSGRESSYEQYF.

The chain employs TRBV12-3 or TRBV12-4 and TRBJ1-1, with TRBD1 identical over 9 bases. This CDR3 region has 14 residues. J gave up 7 bases and V 6 bases, and 9 bases lay outside the gene matches. This CDR3 is CASSPTGGISEAFF. The CDR3 region has the DNA TGTGCCAGCAGCCCGACAGGGGGTATAAGTGAAGCTTTCTTT.

In its sample, this clonotype was seen a few times. The J gene is TRBJ1-2, the V gene TRBV28; the D is unclear. This CDR3 is built from 15 residues. Germline CDR1 reads MDHEN; CDR2 reads SYDVKM. The V gene lost 3 bases and the J gene lost 3 bases, with 14 bases spanning the gap. The CDR3 sequence is CASSFRTNADYGYTF. CDR3 nucleotides: TGTGCCAGCAGTTTTCGGACGAACGCCGACTATGGCTACACCTTC.

The chain links TRBV6-5 to TRBJ1-5; the match to TRBD1 covers 9 bases. CDR1 is MNHEY, CDR2 SVGAGI, per germline. CDR3 length: 15 amino acids. J gave up 3 bases and V 2 bases, and 2 bases lay outside the gene matches. The CDR3 nucleotides are TGTGCCAGCAGTTACAGGACAGGGGACAATCAGCCCCAGCATTTT. Translating gives CASSYRTGDNQPQHF.

This chain connects TRBV12-3 or TRBV12-4 to TRBJ2-1; D remains unclear. V lost 3 bases and J lost 1, with 13 bases in between. There are 16 residues in the CDR3. In DNA, the CDR3 is TGTGCCAGCAGTTTTTTAGACTTCGTTTCCTACAATGAGCAGTTCTTC. Translated, it gives CASSFLDFVSYNEQFF.

This chain connects TRBV10-1 to TRBJ1-1, with a tentative D call TRBD1 (6 bases). Germline lookup yields CDR1 WNHNN and CDR2 SYGVQD (reference sequence). Trimming took off 3 bases at V and 10 bases at J, with 15 bases between the two ends. The CDR3 extends over 13 amino acids. CDR3 amino acids: CASSEQGTLAAFF. In nucleotides, the CDR3 is TGCGCCAGCAGTGAACAGGGCACGTTGGCAGCTTTCTTT.

This clonotype showed up just a few times. This chain joins TRBV20-1 and TRBJ1-6, with a weak D call TRBD1 (6 bases). The V gene lost 0 bases and the J gene lost 7 bases, with 13 bases spanning the gap. The CDR3 is 15 residues long. Germline assignment: CDR1 DFQATT and CDR2 SNEGSKA (reference sequence). The CDR3 nucleotides read TGCAGTGCTAGAGACACCAGGGGATCCAATTCACCCCTCCACTTT. It codes for CSARDTRGSNSPLHF.

The genes are TRBV7-8 and TRBJ2-7; D gene uncertain. Trimming removed 5 bases at V and 0 bases at J, with 23 bases between. CDR3 size: 18 residues. CDR1 is SGHVS, CDR2 FQNEAQ, per germline. The CDR3 coding sequence is TGTGCCAGCAGCCCCCGGGTAGCCGCCGATTTGAACTCCTACGAGCAGTACTTC. The encoded protein is CASSPRVAADLNSYEQYF.

The chain links TRBV30 to TRBJ1-5; possible D gene TRBD1, 6 bases. Trimming cost V 1 base and J 6 bases, with 16 bases left between them. This CDR3 is built from 15 residues. The germline gives CDR1 GTSNPN, CDR2 SVGIG (reference sequence). Written as DNA, the CDR3 is TGTGCCTGGAGTGGACCTACAGGGTCGGGTCAGCCCCAGCATTTT. It encodes CAWSGPTGSGQPQHF.

The gene calls are TRBV20-1 and TRBJ2-1, with 7 nucleotides matching TRBD2. With 3 bases clipped from V and 4 bases from J, the junction kept 12 bases outside the gene matches. The germline gives CDR1 DFQATT, CDR2 SNEGSKA (reference sequence). The CDR3 runs 16 residues. This CDR3 reads CSARDEMAGDYNEQFF. CDR3 DNA sequence: TGCAGTGCTAGGGACGAGATGGCGGGAGATTACAATGAGCAGTTCTTC.

The chain couples TRBV6-2 or TRBV6-3 to TRBJ2-2; D is unclear. Per germline, CDR1 MNHEY and CDR2 SVGEGT. The CDR3 loop spans 13 amino acids. V was pared by 4 bases and J by 6 bases, with 9 bases between. The CDR3 loop is CASSSMEAGELFF. The CDR3 DNA is TGTGCCAGCAGTTCCATGGAAGCCGGGGAGCTGTTTTTT.

J is TRBJ1-3 and V is TRBV11-2; D unresolved. CDR3 size: 14 residues. The V and J ends lost 3 bases and 3 bases respectively, with 9 bases between them. Germline CDR1 reads SGHAT; CDR2 reads FQNNGV. The CDR3 DNA reads as TGTGCCAGCAGCTTCCCAAGTAGTGGAAACACCATATATTTT. It encodes CASSFPSSGNTIYF.

The rearrangement uses TRBV12-3 or TRBV12-4 and TRBJ1-1, with D unclear. The CDR3 consists of 15 residues. V was clipped by 6 bases and J by 4 bases, with 18 bases between them. CDR3 amino acids: CASSPRAGAGTEAFF. As DNA, the CDR3 is TGTGCCAGCAGCCCTAGGGCGGGAGCCGGCACTGAAGCTTTCTTT.

V and J are TRBV20-1 and TRBJ1-1, with D tentatively TRBD1 (5 bases). This CDR3 has 15 amino acids. V was pared by 2 bases and J by 1 base, with 14 bases between. The V gene's germline CDR1 is DFQATT and CDR2 SNEGSKA (reference sequence). In nucleotides, the CDR3 is TGCAGTGCTAGAATCTTGGGGCAGAAGAACACTGAAGCTTTCTTT. Translating gives CSARILGQKNTEAFF.